The next 15 T cell receptor beta chains were all read from a single sample in a study of blood T cell repertoires in COVID-19. TCRdb's table, derived via immunoSEQ multiplex PCR, lists solely in-frame clones and lacks some. The sample includes around 83,000 clones, 85% to 90% of them seen just once. Specimen: peripheral blood. These receptors came from a man between 70 and 80 years old with active or convalescent COVID-19.

This chain uses TRBV19 with TRBJ2-2, with a tentative D call TRBD2 (5 bases). Germline values: CDR1 LNHDA, CDR2 SQIVND (reference sequence). The CDR3 runs 12 residues. The V and J ends lost 11 bases and 3 bases respectively, with 10 bases between them. The CDR3 is CAGAGDTGELFF. The CDR3 region has the DNA TGTGCCGGCGCGGGCGACACCGGGGAGCTGTTTTTT.

The CDR3 DNA sequence: TGTGCCAGCAAAGTAGCGGGAGCGGGGTACGAGCAGTACTTC. It codes for CASKVAGAGYEQYF. The rearrangement joins TRBV5-8 to TRBJ2-7; 9 positions agree with TRBD2. Per germline, CDR1 SGHTS and CDR2 YDEGEE. V lost 6 bases, J lost 4 bases, and 8 bases stayed unmatched. This CDR3 contains 14 residues. Full variable domain (missing parts from reference TRBV5-8 and TRBJ2-7): EAGVTQSPTHLIKTRGQQATLRCSPISGHTSVYWYQQALGLGLQFLLWYDEGEERNRGNFPPRFSGRQFPNYSSELNVNALELEDSALYLCASKVAGAGYEQYFGPGTRLTVT.

The chain has TRBV18 and TRBJ1-2, with 8 bases identical to TRBD1. Germline CDR1 reads KGHSH; CDR2 reads LQKENI. The junction had 13 bases not matched to a gene; V was cut back by 0 bases and J by 7 bases. The length of the CDR3 is 17 residues. Written as DNA, the CDR3 is TGTGCCAGCTCACCACCCGTTCGGCGGACAGGGAATTTTGGCTACACCTTC. Residues: CASSPPVRRTGNFGYTF.

The chain recombines TRBV5-4 with TRBJ2-3; maybe TRBD2 (6 bases). The CDR3 sequence is 15 residues long. CDR1 and CDR2 from the germline V gene are SGHNT and YYREEE (reference sequence). V lost 4 bases to trimming and J lost 3 bases, with 15 bases between them. In DNA, the CDR3 is TGTGCCAGCAGCCTGGGACTGGTAGAGACAGATACGCAGTATTTT. It codes for CASSLGLVETDTQYF.

V and J are TRBV5-4 and TRBJ2-1; D perhaps matches TRBD2 (6 bases). V lost 0 bases and J 3 bases, leaving 16 bases between the germline ends. Germline V gives CDR1 SGHNT, CDR2 YYREEE (reference sequence). CDR3 length equals 17 residues. The CDR3 DNA reads as TGTGCCAGCAGCTTGGTCGTTCTAAGCGGGTTCTACAATGAGCAGTTCTTC. This sequence encodes CASSLVVLSGFYNEQFF. Combining the CDR3 with reference TRBV5-4 and TRBJ2-1 gives the whole variable domain ETGVTQSPTHLIKTRGQQVTLRCSSQSGHNTVSWYQQALGQGPQFIFQYYREEENGRGNFPPRFSGLQFPNYSSELNVNALELDDSALYLCASSLVVLSGFYNEQFFGPGTRLTVL.

This sequence joins TRBV6-5 and TRBJ1-1; D unclear. Trimming took 7 bases from V and 5 from J, leaving 14 bases between them. The CDR3 has 13 amino acids. The V gene's germline CDR1 is MNHEY and CDR2 SVGAGI. The CDR3 DNA is TGTGCCAGCACCCATCGAAGAGGGACTGAAGCTTTCTTT. Protein product: CASTHRRGTEAFF.

J is TRBJ2-7 and V is TRBV7-3; 9 nucleotides line up with TRBD1. V shed 4 bases and J 5 bases; nucleotides not matched to a gene: 6. The CDR3 is 14 residues long. Germline loops: CDR1 SGHTA, CDR2 FQGTGA. The CDR3 here is CASSSGQGRHEQYF. For the CDR3, the DNA is TGTGCCAGCAGCTCCGGACAGGGGCGCCACGAGCAGTACTTC.

The CDR3 DNA reads TGTGCCACCCATAGCGGTTTAAGCACAGATACGCAGTATTTT. Amino acid sequence: CATHSGLSTDTQYF. The rearrangement joins TRBV10-3 to TRBJ2-3, with a tentative D call TRBD2 (6 bases). Germline CDR1 reads ENHRY; CDR2 reads SYGVKD. The CDR3 spans 14 residues. V was pared by 10 bases and J by 0 bases, with 14 bases between.

With regard to this clone: The sample carries other DNA sequences with the same CDR3. This chain uses TRBV28 with TRBJ1-2, with D uncertain. Trimming left V 1 base short and J 5 bases short, with 5 bases between. The CDR3 is 12 residues long. From germline, CDR1 is MDHEN and CDR2 SYDVKM. CDR3 sequence (DNA): TGTGCCAGCAGTTTATCCGGTTATGGCTACACCTTC. Its protein is CASSLSGYGYTF.

This clone is a singleton in its sample. The rearrangement links TRBV7-3 to TRBJ2-7; 9 nucleotides align to TRBD2. The germline V gene has CDR1 SGHTA and CDR2 FQGTGA. This CDR3 contains 15 residues. V was pared by 5 bases and J by 3 bases, with 8 bases of the junction left unmatched. The CDR3 DNA reads as TGTGCCAGCAGCACAGCGACTAGCGGTATCTACGAGCAGTACTTC. Translating gives CASSTATSGIYEQYF.

The chain has TRBV6-5 and TRBJ2-3; weak D call: TRBD2 (6 bases). Germline assignment: CDR1 MNHEY and CDR2 SVGAGI. Trimming cost V 4 bases and J 2 bases, with 13 bases left between them. There are 15 residues in the CDR3. This chain's CDR3 is CASSFSTGVTDTQYF. The DNA of the CDR3 is TGTGCCAGCAGTTTTTCAACGGGGGTCACAGATACGCAGTATTTT.

The chain has TRBV7-9 and TRBJ1-4; D is uncertain. Trimming stripped 2 bases from V and 6 bases from J, with 10 bases between. CDR3 length: 14 residues. In germline, CDR1 is SEHNR, CDR2 FQNEAQ (reference sequence). As DNA, the CDR3 is TGTGCCAGCAGCTTATATTCACGAGATGAAAAACTGTTTTTT. This sequence encodes CASSLYSRDEKLFF.

The chain joins TRBV7-2 to TRBJ1-1; 8 bases are shared with TRBD1. CDR1 SGHTA and CDR2 FQGNSA come from the germline V gene. V was pared by 4 bases and J by 4 bases, with 8 bases of the junction left unmatched. There are 15 residues in the CDR3. CDR3 loop: CASSSQGAISTEAFF. The CDR3 coding sequence is TGTGCCAGCAGCTCCCAGGGGGCGATTAGCACTGAAGCTTTCTTT.

The V call is TRBV12-3 or TRBV12-4, the J call TRBJ2-3, with D unresolved. CDR3 length: 13 residues. V dropped 6 bases and J dropped 2 bases, with 9 bases sitting between them. CDR3 residues: CASRPSATDTQYF. CDR3 nucleotides: TGTGCCAGCAGGCCAAGCGCCACAGATACGCAGTATTTT.

The chain is built from TRBV7-2 and TRBJ1-2; 9 positions agree with TRBD1. In germline, CDR1 is SGHTA, CDR2 FQGNSA. The CDR3 has 16 residues. The J segment lost 2 bases and the V segment lost 4 bases, leaving 8 bases of the junction unmatched. The CDR3 coding sequence is TGTGCCAGCAGCTCGCTCGGGGGGACAGGGAACTATGGCTACACCTTC. It translates to CASSSLGGTGNYGYTF.